The rows below give T cell receptor beta chains drawn from one sample of a study of shared clonotypes between healthy human individuals. Assay: immunoSEQ multiplex PCR; the TCRdb copy retains only in-frame clones and omits some. The sample holds some 900,000 clones, approximately 80% seen once. Sequences were obtained from memory CD4+ T cells sorted from blood. These receptors all come from a man aged 18 to 35 in good health. Both conserved end residues are trimmed from each CDR3. Clone size is shown for a subset of rows, as once, few, many or a class of expanded clone.

J gene	clone size	V gene	CDR3 protein
TRBJ2-5	-	TRBV5-1	ASSPADRAIQETQY
TRBJ1-4	few	TRBV19	ASSIPTGAAEKLF
TRBJ1-1	-	TRBV11-2	ASSALRGTEAF
TRBJ1-2	-	TRBV28	ASNEAAYGYT
TRBJ2-3	-	TRBV2	ASSYMNWTGKISERDNTDTQY
TRBJ2-6	-	TRBV6-5	ASSFGAGANVLT
TRBJ1-5	-	TRBV2	ASSVEAVLRNQPQH
TRBJ1-3	few	TRBV11-2	ASSNTGTIY
TRBJ2-4	-	TRBV6-1	ASSDGKRTSGKNIQY
TRBJ1-6	-	TRBV5-4	ASSLGGERNSPLH
TRBJ1-1	-	TRBV10-3	AINGGWNTEAF
TRBJ2-7	-	TRBV30	AWSLWVGSEQY
TRBJ2-7	-	TRBV2	ASTLGDRAFEQY
TRBJ2-7	-	TRBV10-3	AISESGREAYEQY
TRBJ2-5	few	TRBV6-1	ASSGYRTGGHVQPGETQY
TRBJ2-7	once	TRBV18	ASSPGLVDYEQY
TRBJ1-4	-	TRBV10-3	AISERLGSGEKLF
TRBJ1-2	-	TRBV6-1	ASSEALQQGYGYT
TRBJ1-5	-	TRBV30	AWSVSGSNQPQH
TRBJ2-2	-	TRBV7-3	ASSLRYTGELF
TRBJ2-3	-	TRBV18	ASSPPVGTSTDTQY
TRBJ2-1	-	TRBV5-6	ASSLEGTRQVLYNEQF
TRBJ1-1	-	TRBV14	ASSQATYRGTEAF
TRBJ1-2	-	TRBV11-2	ASSQTGSNYGYT
TRBJ2-3	few	TRBV4-2	ASSLLGSDTQY
TRBJ1-5	-	TRBV5-6	ASSLGQINQPQH
TRBJ1-3	-	TRBV18	ASSPSNGYSGNTIY
TRBJ2-5	-	TRBV7-2	ASSPSRSQETQY
TRBJ1-2	-	TRBV6-6	ASSLYGVSNYGYT
TRBJ2-7	-	TRBV10-3	AISESVVPHEQY
TRBJ2-5	-	TRBV7-9	ASSLKVETQY
TRBJ1-4	few	TRBV27	ASSLKFATNEKLF
TRBJ2-1	few	TRBV7-8	ASSPAYEQF
TRBJ2-4	once	TRBV4-1	ASSQERASKNIQY
TRBJ2-5	once	TRBV7-9	ASSSNRLAGETQY
TRBJ2-3	-	TRBV6-6	ASSYEAGGRTDTQY
TRBJ2-7	-	TRBV7-9	ASSLEGGWYEQY
TRBJ2-3	-	TRBV7-6	ASSLDRTDTQY
TRBJ2-3	-	TRBV28	ASRERGGLTDTQY
TRBJ2-7	many	TRBV5-1	ASSTAGLKSSYEQY
TRBJ1-6	few	TRBV30	ACGQYNSPLH
TRBJ2-2	once	TRBV5-4	ASSPGGLNTGELF
TRBJ2-7	-	TRBV18	ASSPPSSGIEQY
TRBJ2-1	once	TRBV11-3	ASSLGVGGKSYNEQF
TRBJ1-5	-	TRBV6-1	ASSGSPNQPQH
TRBJ2-7	-	TRBV11-2	ASRPPGGSYEQY